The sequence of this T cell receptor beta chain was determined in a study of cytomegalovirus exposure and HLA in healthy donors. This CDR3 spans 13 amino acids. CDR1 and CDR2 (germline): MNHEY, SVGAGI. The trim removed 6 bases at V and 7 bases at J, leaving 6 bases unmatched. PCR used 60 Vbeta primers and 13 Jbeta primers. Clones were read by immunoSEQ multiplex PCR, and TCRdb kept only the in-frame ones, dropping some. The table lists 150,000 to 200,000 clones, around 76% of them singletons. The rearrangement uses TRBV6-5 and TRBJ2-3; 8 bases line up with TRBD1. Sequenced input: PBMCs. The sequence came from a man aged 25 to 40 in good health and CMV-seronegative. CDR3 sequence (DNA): TGTGCCAGCAGACAGGGGGTGTCTAATACGCAGTATTTT. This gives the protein CASRQGVSNTQYF.